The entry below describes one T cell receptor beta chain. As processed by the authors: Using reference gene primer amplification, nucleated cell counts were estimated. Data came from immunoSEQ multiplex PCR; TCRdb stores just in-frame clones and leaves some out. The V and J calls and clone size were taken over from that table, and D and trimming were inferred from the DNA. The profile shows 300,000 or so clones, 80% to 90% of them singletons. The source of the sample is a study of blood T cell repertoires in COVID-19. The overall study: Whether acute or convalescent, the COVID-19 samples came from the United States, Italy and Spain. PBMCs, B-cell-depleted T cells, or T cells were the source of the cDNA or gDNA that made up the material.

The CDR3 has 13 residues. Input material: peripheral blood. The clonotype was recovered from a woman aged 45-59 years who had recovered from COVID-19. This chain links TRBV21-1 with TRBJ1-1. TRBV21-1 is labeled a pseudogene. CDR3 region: CASFSDKNTEAFF. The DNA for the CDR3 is TGTGCCAGCTTTAGCGACAAGAACACTGAAGCTTTCTTT.